Listed below are T cell receptor beta chains from one sample, sequenced in a study of blood T cell repertoires in COVID-19. Clones were read by immunoSEQ multiplex PCR, and TCRdb kept only the in-frame ones, dropping some. The sample contains 130,000 or so clones, around 89% of which appear only once. Sample: peripheral blood. These receptors were collected from a man over 45 with active or convalescent COVID-19. CDR3s include the opening cysteine and the closing phenylalanine or tryptophan. Fields, in order: J gene, clone size, D gene, V gene, CDR3 DNA, CDR3 protein. A D gene is named only where the DNA matches it firmly. Not all rows give a size; the values are once, few, many and, for expanded clones, a class.

TRBJ1-1,once,TRBD1,TRBV6-2/TRBV6-3,TGTGCCAGCAGTCGGCGACAGGGTCGGACTGAAGCTTTCTTT,CASSRRQGRTEAFF
TRBJ1-4,.,.,TRBV15,TGTGCCACCAGCAGAGAGGGCAGAAAAACAACTAATGAAAAACTGTTTTTT,CATSREGRKTTNEKLFF
TRBJ2-7,.,TRBD2,TRBV11-2,TGTGCCAGCAGCCAGATAAGGACTAGCGGGACCGAGCAGTACTTC,CASSQIRTSGTEQYF
TRBJ2-5,.,.,TRBV11-2,TGTGCCAGCAGCGCCAGGACTAGAGGGGGTCAAGAGACCCAGTACTTC,CASSARTRGGQETQYF
TRBJ2-7,.,TRBD2,TRBV9,TGTGCCAGCAGCGTAGCTAGCGGGAGCTACGAGCAGTACTTC,CASSVASGSYEQYF
TRBJ1-2,.,.,TRBV6-5,TGTGCCAGCACCAAAAGCCCTAACTATGGCTACACCTTC,CASTKSPNYGYTF
TRBJ2-3,.,.,TRBV5-1,TGCGCCACCAACACACTAAGCGGTCCCACAGATACGCAGTATTTT,CATNTLSGPTDTQYF
TRBJ1-1,.,.,TRBV11-2,TGTGCCAGTCGACTGGACAGACTAATGAACACTGAAGCTTTCTTT,CASRLDRLMNTEAFF
TRBJ2-1,.,.,TRBV14,TGTGCCAGCAGCCAAGGACTAGGGGAATACTACAATGAGCAGTTCTTC,CASSQGLGEYYNEQFF
TRBJ1-3,.,.,TRBV30,TGTGCCTGGAGTGTACCGCGGGGGTACGAAAACACCATATATTTT,CAWSVPRGYENTIYF
TRBJ1-2,.,.,TRBV6-2/TRBV6-3,TGTGCCAGCAGTTACTACACCTCAGGCTTCTATGGCTACACCTTC,CASSYYTSGFYGYTF
TRBJ1-5,few,.,TRBV6-2/TRBV6-3,TGTGCCAGCAGTTACCACTCTGGCAGGGTGTATCAGCCCCAGCATTTT,CASSYHSGRVYQPQHF
TRBJ2-7,.,TRBD2,TRBV28,TGTGCCAGCAGCTATGGACTAGCCTCGACCTACTCCTACGAGCAGTACTTC,CASSYGLASTYSYEQYF
TRBJ2-5,.,.,TRBV2,TGTGCCAGCCCACCCTTAGCGGCTGAAGAGACCCAGTACTTC,CASPPLAAEETQYF
TRBJ1-5,.,.,TRBV6-1,TGTGCCAGCAGTGAAGCGGCCCGTAATCAGCCCCAGCATTTT,CASSEAARNQPQHF
TRBJ2-3,.,.,TRBV18,TGTGCCAGCTCACTGTCCCTCATAAAAGGGGATAGCACAGATACGCAGTATTTT,CASSLSLIKGDSTDTQYF
TRBJ2-7,.,.,TRBV11-2,TGTGCCAGCAGCTTAGACTCGACAGGCCTCTACGAGCAGTACTTC,CASSLDSTGLYEQYF
TRBJ2-1,.,TRBD2,TRBV10-1,TGCGCCAGCAGTGCTCTAGCGGGAACCTCCTACAATGAGCAGTTCTTC,CASSALAGTSYNEQFF
TRBJ2-5,.,.,TRBV3-1/TRBV3-2,TGTGCCAGCAGCCAACCAGGGGGGCTGGTGACCCAGTACTTC,CASSQPGGLVTQYF
TRBJ2-1,.,TRBD2,TRBV4-1,TGCGCCAGCAGCCTCCTCGGGGGGACCTACAATGAGCAGTTCTTC,CASSLLGGTYNEQFF
TRBJ1-1,.,.,TRBV5-6,TGTGCCAGCAGCTTGTACAGGACACCGAACACTGAAGCTTTCTTT,CASSLYRTPNTEAFF
TRBJ2-1,.,TRBD1,TRBV11-3,TGTGCCAGCAGCTTATCTACACAGGGGGTTCGGAATGAGCAGTTCTTC,CASSLSTQGVRNEQFF